This TCR beta chain was retrieved from a study of radiotherapy plus CTLA-4 blockade in lung cancer. Profiled with immunoSEQ multiplex PCR; TCRdb holds only in-frame clones, not every one. The data hold 90,000 to 100,000 clones, with about 70% observed a single time. After removal of 4 bases from V and 2 bases from J, the junction contained 8 bases not matched to a gene. The CDR3 is 15 amino acids. Per the germline V gene, CDR1 is SGHRS and CDR2 is YFSETQ. Receiving focal radiation plus CTLA-4 blockade with ipilimumab were patients who had chemo-refractory metastatic non-small-cell lung cancer. Findings and limits, study-wide: Response was reportedly best predicted by early blood T cell clone dynamics, with interferon-beta.

A remark on this clone: As yet, its antigen is unknown.

The clonotype was recovered from a human donor with non-small cell lung cancer who had a partial response to radiotherapy plus ipilimumab. Some clones in this sample may be carry-over from other donors' samples. The source material was peripheral blood, sampled from a patient treated with radiotherapy plus ipilimumab. The V call is TRBV5-1, the J call TRBJ2-5; 7 bases line up with TRBD2. CDR3 sequence: CASSLRDYRQETQYF. CDR3 sequence (DNA): TGCGCCAGCAGCCTCCGGGACTACCGACAAGAGACCCAGTACTTC.